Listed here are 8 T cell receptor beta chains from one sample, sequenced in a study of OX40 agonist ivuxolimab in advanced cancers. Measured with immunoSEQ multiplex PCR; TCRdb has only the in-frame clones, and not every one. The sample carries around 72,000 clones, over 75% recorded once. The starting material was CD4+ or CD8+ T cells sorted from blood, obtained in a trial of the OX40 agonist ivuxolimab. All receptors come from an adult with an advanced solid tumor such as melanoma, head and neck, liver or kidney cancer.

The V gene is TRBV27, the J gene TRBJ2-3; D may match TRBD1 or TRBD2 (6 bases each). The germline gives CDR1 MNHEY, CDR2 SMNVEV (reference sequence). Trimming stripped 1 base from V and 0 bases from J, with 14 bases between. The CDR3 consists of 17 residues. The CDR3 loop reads CASSLWGAADSTDTQYF. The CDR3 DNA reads TGTGCCAGCAGTTTATGGGGGGCAGCGGATAGCACAGATACGCAGTATTTT.

CDR3 amino acids: CASSWFSGANVLTF. As DNA, the CDR3 is TGTGCCAGCAGTTGGTTCTCTGGGGCCAACGTCCTGACTTTC. The rearrangement uses TRBV27 and TRBJ2-6, with D uncertain. Germline V gene data show CDR1 as MNHEY and CDR2 as SMNVEV (reference sequence). The CDR3 has 14 amino acids. The V end lost 4 bases, the J end lost 0 bases, and 4 bases lay between the germline ends.

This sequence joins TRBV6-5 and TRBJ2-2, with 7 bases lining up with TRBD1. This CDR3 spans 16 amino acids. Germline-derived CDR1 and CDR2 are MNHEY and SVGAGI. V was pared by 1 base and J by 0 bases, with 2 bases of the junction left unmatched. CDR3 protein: CASSYWDSPNTGELFF. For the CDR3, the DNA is TGTGCCAGCAGTTACTGGGACAGCCCGAACACCGGGGAGCTGTTTTTT.

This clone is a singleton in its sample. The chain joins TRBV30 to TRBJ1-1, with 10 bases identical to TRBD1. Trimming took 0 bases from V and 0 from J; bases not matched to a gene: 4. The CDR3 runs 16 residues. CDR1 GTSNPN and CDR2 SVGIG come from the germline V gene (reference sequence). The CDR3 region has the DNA TGTGCCTGGAGTGTAGGGACAGGGGTGGTGAACACTGAAGCTTTCTTT. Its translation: CAWSVGTGVVNTEAFF.

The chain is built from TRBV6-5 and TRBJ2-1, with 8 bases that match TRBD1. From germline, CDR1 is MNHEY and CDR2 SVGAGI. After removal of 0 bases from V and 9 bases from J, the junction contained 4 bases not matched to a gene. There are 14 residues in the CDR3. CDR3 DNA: TGTGCCAGCAGTTACTCGACAGGGGCCGGTGAGCAGTTCTTC. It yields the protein CASSYSTGAGEQFF.

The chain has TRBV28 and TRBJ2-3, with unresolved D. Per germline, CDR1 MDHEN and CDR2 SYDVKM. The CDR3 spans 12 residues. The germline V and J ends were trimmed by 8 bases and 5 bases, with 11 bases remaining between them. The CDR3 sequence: CASEGTGDTQYF. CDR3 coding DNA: TGTGCCAGCGAAGGCACCGGAGATACGCAGTATTTT. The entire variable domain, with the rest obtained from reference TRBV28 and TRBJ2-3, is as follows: DVKVTQSSRYLVKRTGEKVFLECVQDMDHENMFWYRQDPGLGLRLIYFSYDVKMKEKGDIPEGYSVSREKKERFSLILESASTNQTSMYLCASEGTGDTQYFGPGTRLTVL.

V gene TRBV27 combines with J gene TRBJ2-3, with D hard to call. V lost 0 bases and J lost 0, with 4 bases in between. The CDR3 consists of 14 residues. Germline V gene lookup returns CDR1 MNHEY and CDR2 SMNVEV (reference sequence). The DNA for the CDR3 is TGTGCCAGCAGTTTATCGTTGAGCACAGATACGCAGTATTTT. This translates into CASSLSLSTDTQYF.

The CDR3 DNA reads TGTGCCAGCTCACCAATAGGGGACAACCCGGAGCAGTTCTTC. It translates to CASSPIGDNPEQFF. The gene calls are TRBV18 and TRBJ2-1; tentative D call: TRBD1 (6 bases). Trimming stripped 2 bases from V and 10 bases from J, with 15 bases between. This CDR3 has 14 residues. Per the germline V gene, CDR1 is KGHSH and CDR2 is LQKENI.